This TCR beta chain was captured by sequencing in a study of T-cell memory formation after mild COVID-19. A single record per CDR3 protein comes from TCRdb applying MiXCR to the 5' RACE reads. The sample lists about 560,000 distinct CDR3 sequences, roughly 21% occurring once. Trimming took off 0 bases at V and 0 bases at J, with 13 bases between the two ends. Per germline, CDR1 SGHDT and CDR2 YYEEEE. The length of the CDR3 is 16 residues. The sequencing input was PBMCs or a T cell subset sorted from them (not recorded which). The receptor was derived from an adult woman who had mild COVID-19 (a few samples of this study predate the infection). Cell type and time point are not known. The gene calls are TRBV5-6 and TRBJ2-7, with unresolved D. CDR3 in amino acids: CASSLAREYTSYEQYF. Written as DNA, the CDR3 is TGTGCCAGCAGCTTGGCTCGCGAGTACACCTCCTACGAGCAGTACTTC.